Listed below are T cell receptor beta chains from one sample, sequenced in a study of blood T cell repertoires in COVID-19. TCRdb's table, derived via immunoSEQ multiplex PCR, lists solely in-frame clones and lacks some. The repertoire has 330,000 or so clones, about 92% of them found once; the top ten carry about 3.9%. Input material: peripheral blood. These TCRs come from a woman in her sixties with COVID-19, enrolled during active disease. CDR3s include the opening cysteine and the closing phenylalanine or tryptophan.

TRBJ1-4 13 TRBV3-1/TRBV3-2 CASRRLNGEKLFF
TRBJ1-2 16 TRBV4-2 CASSQAQGTTNYGYTF
TRBJ1-1 13 TRBV29-1 CSVASGHSTEAFF
TRBJ2-3 15 TRBV7-8 CASSFLLAGHGTQYF
TRBJ1-3 15 TRBV5-1 CASTLGHRDGNTIYF
TRBJ1-4 13 TRBV2 CASGGQMYEKLFF
TRBJ2-1 15 TRBV5-1 CASSEQGQVYNEQFF
TRBJ1-5 17 TRBV2 CASSEGPRRVSNQPQHF
TRBJ1-1 11 TRBV6-4 CASRGKGAAFF
TRBJ1-1 16 TRBV2 CASSEGRQGRNTEAFF
TRBJ1-3 14 TRBV10-1 CASSPTGSGNTIYF
TRBJ2-1 15 TRBV2 CASSGLAGAYNEQFF
TRBJ2-5 13 TRBV18 CASSRDRVETQYF
TRBJ1-2 15 TRBV5-1 CASSDNPVPTYGYTF
TRBJ2-2 15 TRBV7-2 CASSLGASLLRELFF
TRBJ2-6 15 TRBV6-5 CASTLGVSGANVLTF
TRBJ1-4 16 TRBV5-1 CASSLGYSSTNEKLFF
TRBJ1-3 19 TRBV6-6 CASSPSPGDRGISGNTIYF
TRBJ1-1 15 TRBV6-1 CASSDLGMDRPEAFF
TRBJ1-6 14 TRBV6-5 CASSLLAGDSPLHF
TRBJ1-2 17 TRBV2 CASSEQQAAAQGYGYTF
TRBJ1-6 15 TRBV4-1 CASSLRDRDNSPLHF
TRBJ1-1 13 TRBV10-3 CAVRGQSNTEAFF
TRBJ1-1 15 TRBV18 CASQGSPGAATEAFF
TRBJ1-2 12 TRBV12-3/TRBV12-4 CASSTGIIGYTF
TRBJ1-3 16 TRBV4-2 CASSQQRPEGGNTIYF
TRBJ2-2 16 TRBV7-2 CASSQGLAGGRGELFF
TRBJ2-3 15 TRBV7-9 CASSLQGTSGDTQYF
TRBJ1-5 19 TRBV12-1 CASSFAGTGGGSSNQPQHF
TRBJ2-3 16 TRBV12-5 CASGLVLGFVTDTQYF
TRBJ1-6 15 TRBV4-2 CASSRRTFANSPLHF
TRBJ2-3 16 TRBV6-5 CASSSTGGASTDTQYF
TRBJ2-7 14 TRBV7-9 CASSLGGISYEQYF
TRBJ2-7 13 TRBV2 CASSLTGVGEQYF
TRBJ1-5 14 TRBV5-1 CASKPGQDYQPQHF
TRBJ2-1 16 TRBV2 CASDLWGGQVFNEQFF
TRBJ1-5 17 TRBV5-6 CASSLLQGVGIGQPQHF
TRBJ1-2 15 TRBV9 CASSGPTGSLNGYTF
TRBJ1-3 14 TRBV9 CASRQGITGNTIYF
TRBJ2-1 15 TRBV9 CASSRQGAAYNEQFF
TRBJ2-6 19 TRBV9 CASSAFPGQGVGGANVLTF
TRBJ2-7 12 TRBV2 CASSGRLYEQYF
TRBJ1-4 14 TRBV28 CASSREDLNEKLFF
TRBJ2-4 16 TRBV6-1 CASSDPSGGAKNIQYF
TRBJ1-6 15 TRBV18 CASSQESSYNSPLHF
TRBJ2-2 16 TRBV19 CASKLAGQGFTGELFF
TRBJ1-2 18 TRBV4-1 CASSLAGTSGAQGYGYTF
TRBJ1-3 14 TRBV6-5 CASSSGYSGNTIYF
TRBJ2-7 16 TRBV12-5 CASGLVQGTLSYEQYF
TRBJ2-2 16 TRBV4-2 CASSQGDRGNRGELFF
TRBJ1-2 12 TRBV6-1 CASSEGGYGYTF
TRBJ1-6 17 TRBV27 CASSLGTPGSYNSPLHF
TRBJ1-5 15 TRBV6-6 CASSSGQGDSKPQHF
TRBJ2-1 14 TRBV27 CASSSGQGYNEQFF
TRBJ2-7 15 TRBV3-1/TRBV3-2 CASSRTGVVIYEQYF
TRBJ1-1 14 TRBV25-1 CASIGRVIGAEAFF
TRBJ2-3 15 TRBV6-5 CASSRLGQGTDTQYF
TRBJ2-1 16 TRBV24-1 CATSDTRQGGNNEQFF